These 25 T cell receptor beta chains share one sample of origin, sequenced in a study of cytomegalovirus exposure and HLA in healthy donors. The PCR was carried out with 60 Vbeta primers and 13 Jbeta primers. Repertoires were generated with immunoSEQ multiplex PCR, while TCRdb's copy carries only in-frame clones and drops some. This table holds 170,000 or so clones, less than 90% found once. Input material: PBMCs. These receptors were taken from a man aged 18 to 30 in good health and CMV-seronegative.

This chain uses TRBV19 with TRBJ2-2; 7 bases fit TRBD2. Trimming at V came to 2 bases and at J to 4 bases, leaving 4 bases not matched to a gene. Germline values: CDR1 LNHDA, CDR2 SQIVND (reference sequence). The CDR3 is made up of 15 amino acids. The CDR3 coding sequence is TGTGCCAGTAGTATAAAGTGGGGGGGCACCGGGGAGCTGTTTTTT. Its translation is CASSIKWGGTGELFF. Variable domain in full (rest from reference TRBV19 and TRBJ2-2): DGGITQSPKYLFRKEGQNVTLSCEQNLNHDAMYWYRQDPGQGLRLIYYSQIVNDFQKGDIAEGYSVSREKKESFPLTVTSAQKNPTAFYLCASSIKWGGTGELFFGEGSRLTVL.

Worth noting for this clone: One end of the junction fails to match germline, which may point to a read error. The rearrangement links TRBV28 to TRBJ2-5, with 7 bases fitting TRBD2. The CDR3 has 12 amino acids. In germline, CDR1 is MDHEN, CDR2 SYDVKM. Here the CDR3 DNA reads TGTGCCAGCACGGGGGGAGAAGAGGCCCAGTACTTC. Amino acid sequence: CASTGGEEAQYF.

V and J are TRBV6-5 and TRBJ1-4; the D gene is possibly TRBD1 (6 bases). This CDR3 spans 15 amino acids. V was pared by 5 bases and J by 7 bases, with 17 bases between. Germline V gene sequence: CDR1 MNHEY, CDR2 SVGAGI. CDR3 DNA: TGTGCCAGCAGTGCCACTCGGGGGGCTCCTGAAAAACTGTTTTTT. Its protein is CASSATRGAPEKLFF.

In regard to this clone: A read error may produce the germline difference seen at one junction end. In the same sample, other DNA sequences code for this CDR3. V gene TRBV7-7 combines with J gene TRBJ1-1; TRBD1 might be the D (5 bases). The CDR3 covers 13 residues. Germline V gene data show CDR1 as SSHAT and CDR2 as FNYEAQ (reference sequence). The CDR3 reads CASSLGQGTEAFF. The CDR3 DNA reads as TGTGCTAGCAGCTTAGGACAAGGCACTGAAGCTTTCTTT.

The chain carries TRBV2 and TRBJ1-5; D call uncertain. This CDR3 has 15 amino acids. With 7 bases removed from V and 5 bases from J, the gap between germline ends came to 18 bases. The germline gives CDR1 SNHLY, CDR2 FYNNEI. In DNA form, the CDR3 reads TGTGCCAGCACTAAGGACCGAAGGGAGTATCAGCCCCAGCATTTT. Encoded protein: CASTKDRREYQPQHF.

CDR3 in DNA: TGCGCCAGCAGCACCAACAGGGGGCGCCCATACGAGCAGTACTTC. Protein sequence: CASSTNRGRPYEQYF. V and J are TRBV5-1 and TRBJ2-7; 9 nucleotides align to TRBD1. V was pared by 4 bases and J by 4 bases, with 9 bases of the junction left unmatched. Germline lookup yields CDR1 SGHRS and CDR2 YFSETQ. CDR3 size: 15 residues.

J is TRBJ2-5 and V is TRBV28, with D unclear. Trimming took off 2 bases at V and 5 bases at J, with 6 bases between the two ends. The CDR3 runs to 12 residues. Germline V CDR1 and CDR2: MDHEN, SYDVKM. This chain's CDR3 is CASSLRRETQYF. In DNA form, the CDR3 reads TGTGCCAGCAGTTTACGTCGGGAGACCCAGTACTTC.

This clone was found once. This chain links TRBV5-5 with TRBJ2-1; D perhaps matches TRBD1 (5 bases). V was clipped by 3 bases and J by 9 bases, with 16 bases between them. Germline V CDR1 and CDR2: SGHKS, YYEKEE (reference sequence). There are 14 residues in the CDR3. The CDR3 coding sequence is TGTGCCAGCAGCTCAGTTGCAGGGTTAGGTGAGCAGTTCTTC. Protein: CASSSVAGLGEQFF.

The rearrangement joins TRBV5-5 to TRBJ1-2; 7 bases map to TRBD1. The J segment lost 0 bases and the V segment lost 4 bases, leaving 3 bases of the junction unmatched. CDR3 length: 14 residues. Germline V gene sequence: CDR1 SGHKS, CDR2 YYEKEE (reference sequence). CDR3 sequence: CASSNDRANYGYTF. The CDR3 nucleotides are TGTGCCAGCAGCAACGACAGGGCTAACTATGGCTACACCTTC. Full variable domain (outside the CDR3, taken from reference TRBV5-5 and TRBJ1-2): DAGVTQSPTHLIKTRGQQVTLRCSPISGHKSVSWYQQVLGQGPQFIFQYYEKEERGRGNFPDRFSARQFPNYSSELNVNALLLGDSALYLCASSNDRANYGYTFGSGTRLTVV.

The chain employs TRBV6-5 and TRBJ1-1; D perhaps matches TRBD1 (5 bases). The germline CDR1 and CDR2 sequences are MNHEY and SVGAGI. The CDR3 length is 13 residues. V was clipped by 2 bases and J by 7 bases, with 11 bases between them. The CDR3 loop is CASSYAGTGEAFF. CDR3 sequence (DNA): TGTGCCAGCAGTTACGCCGGAACAGGTGAAGCTTTCTTT.

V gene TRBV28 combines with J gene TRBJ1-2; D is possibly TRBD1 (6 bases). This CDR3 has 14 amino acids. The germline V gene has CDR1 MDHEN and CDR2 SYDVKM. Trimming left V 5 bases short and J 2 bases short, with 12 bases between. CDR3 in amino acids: CASSPSRGNYGYTF. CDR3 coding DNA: TGTGCCAGCAGTCCATCCAGGGGAAACTATGGCTACACCTTC.

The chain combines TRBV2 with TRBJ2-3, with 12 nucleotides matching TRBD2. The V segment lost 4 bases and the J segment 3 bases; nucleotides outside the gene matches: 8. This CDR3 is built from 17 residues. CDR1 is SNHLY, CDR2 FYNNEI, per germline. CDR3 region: CASSAGLAGTGTDTQYF. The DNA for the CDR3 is TGTGCCAGCAGTGCCGGACTAGCGGGGACAGGAACAGATACGCAGTATTTT.

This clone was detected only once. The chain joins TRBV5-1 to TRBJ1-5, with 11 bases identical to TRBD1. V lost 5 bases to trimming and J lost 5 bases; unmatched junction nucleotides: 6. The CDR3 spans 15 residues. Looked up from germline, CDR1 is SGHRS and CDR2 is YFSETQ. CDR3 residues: CASSPGQGVDQPQHF. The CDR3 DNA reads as TGCGCCAGCAGTCCGGGACAGGGGGTTGATCAGCCCCAGCATTTT.

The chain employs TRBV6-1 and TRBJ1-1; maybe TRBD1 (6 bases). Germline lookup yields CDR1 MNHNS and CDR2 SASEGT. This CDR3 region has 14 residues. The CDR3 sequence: CALGGPRDVTEAFF. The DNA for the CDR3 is TGTGCTCTGGGGGGGCCACGGGACGTCACTGAAGCTTTCTTT.

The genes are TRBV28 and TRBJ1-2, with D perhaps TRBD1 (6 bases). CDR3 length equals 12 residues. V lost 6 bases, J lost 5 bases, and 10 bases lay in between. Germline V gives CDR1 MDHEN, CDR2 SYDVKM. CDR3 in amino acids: CASSLGQYGYTF. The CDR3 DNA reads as TGTGCCAGCAGCCTTGGACAGTATGGCTACACCTTC.

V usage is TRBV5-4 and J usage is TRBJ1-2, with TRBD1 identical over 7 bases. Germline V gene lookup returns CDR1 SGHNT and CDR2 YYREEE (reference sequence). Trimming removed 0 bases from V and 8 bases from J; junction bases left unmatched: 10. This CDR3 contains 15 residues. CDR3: CASSLESTGRSGYTF. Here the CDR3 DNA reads TGTGCCAGCAGCTTGGAATCGACAGGGAGGAGCGGCTACACCTTC. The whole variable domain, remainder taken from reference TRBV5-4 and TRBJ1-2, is ETGVTQSPTHLIKTRGQQVTLRCSSQSGHNTVSWYQQALGQGPQFIFQYYREEENGRGNFPPRFSGLQFPNYSSELNVNALELDDSALYLCASSLESTGRSGYTFGSGTRLTVV.

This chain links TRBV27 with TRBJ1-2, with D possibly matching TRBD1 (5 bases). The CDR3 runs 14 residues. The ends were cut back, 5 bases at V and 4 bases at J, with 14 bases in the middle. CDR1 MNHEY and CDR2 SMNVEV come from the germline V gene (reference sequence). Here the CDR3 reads CASSGGTASYGYTF. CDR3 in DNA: TGTGCCAGCAGTGGGGGGACGGCCAGCTATGGCTACACCTTC.

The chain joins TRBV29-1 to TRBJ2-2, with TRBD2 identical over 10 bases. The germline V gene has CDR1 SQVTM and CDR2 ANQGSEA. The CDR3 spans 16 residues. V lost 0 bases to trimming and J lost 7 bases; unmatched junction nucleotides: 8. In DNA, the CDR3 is TGCAGCGTTGAAGATCTGGCTAGCGGGAGCCACGGGGAGCTGTTTTTT. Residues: CSVEDLASGSHGELFF.

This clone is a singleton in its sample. The CDR3 nucleotides are TGTGCCAGCAGTTTGCGACAGGGTGTCTACGAGCAGTACTTC. Protein: CASSLRQGVYEQYF. This chain joins TRBV27 and TRBJ2-7; TRBD1 matches 7 bases. V lost 3 bases, J lost 3 bases, and 5 bases stayed unmatched. In germline, CDR1 is MNHEY, CDR2 SMNVEV (reference sequence). The CDR3 covers 14 residues.

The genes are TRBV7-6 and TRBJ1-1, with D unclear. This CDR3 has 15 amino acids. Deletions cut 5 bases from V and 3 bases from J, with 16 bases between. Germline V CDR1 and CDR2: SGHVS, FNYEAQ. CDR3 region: CASSHTRSGDTEAFF. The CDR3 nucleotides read TGTGCCAGCAGCCACACGAGGAGCGGGGACACTGAAGCTTTCTTT.

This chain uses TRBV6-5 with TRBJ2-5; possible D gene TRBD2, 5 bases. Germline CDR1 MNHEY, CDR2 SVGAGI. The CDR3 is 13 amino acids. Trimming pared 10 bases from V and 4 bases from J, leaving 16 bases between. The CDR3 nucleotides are TGTGCCACCCTAAACGGGATGGGAGAGACCCAGTACTTC. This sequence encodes CATLNGMGETQYF.

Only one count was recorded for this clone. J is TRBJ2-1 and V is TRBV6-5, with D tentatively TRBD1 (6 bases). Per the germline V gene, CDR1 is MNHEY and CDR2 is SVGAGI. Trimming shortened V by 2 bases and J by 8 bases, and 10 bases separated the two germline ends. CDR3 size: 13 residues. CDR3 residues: CASSYEEGDEQFF. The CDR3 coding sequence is TGTGCCAGCAGTTACGAAGAGGGGGATGAGCAGTTCTTC.

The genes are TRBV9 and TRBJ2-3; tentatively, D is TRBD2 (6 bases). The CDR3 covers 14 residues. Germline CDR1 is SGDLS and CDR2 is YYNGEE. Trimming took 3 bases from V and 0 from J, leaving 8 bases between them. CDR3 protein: CASSDSGSTDTQYF. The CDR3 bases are TGTGCCAGCAGCGATAGCGGAAGCACAGATACGCAGTATTTT.

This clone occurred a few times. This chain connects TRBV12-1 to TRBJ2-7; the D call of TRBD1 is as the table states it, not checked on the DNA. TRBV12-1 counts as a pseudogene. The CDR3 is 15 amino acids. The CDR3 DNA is TGTGCCAGCAGCGCCAGACAGGGGCACTCCTACGAGCAGTACTTC. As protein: CASSARQGHSYEQYF.

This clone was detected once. The CDR3 loop is CASSQPTGYTGELFF. The CDR3 bases are TGTGCCAGCAGCCAACCGACAGGGTACACCGGGGAGCTGTTTTTT. This chain joins TRBV14 and TRBJ2-2, with 7 bases matching TRBD1. The CDR3 length is 15 residues. The germline gives CDR1 SGHDN, CDR2 FVKESK. V lost 2 bases, J lost 3 bases, and 3 bases stayed unmatched.